The 17 T cell receptor beta chains listed next were all sequenced from one sample in a study of T cells in Graves' hyperthyroidism and ophthalmopathy. TCR beta CDR3 region amplification was performed from RNA transcripts. The HTBI primer set served for first-round RT-PCR of the TCR CDR3. TCRdb recomputed calls from the multiplex PCR reads with MiXCR, one row per CDR3 protein. The table lists about 540,000 distinct CDR3 sequences, 46% of them singletons. Sequencing was carried out using peripheral blood or thyroid tissue (not recorded which). The receptors come from a woman aged 18-30 years with Graves' hyperthyroidism.

The chain joins TRBV2 to TRBJ1-5; D gene uncertain. The CDR3 contains 14 residues. V shed 5 bases and J shed 2 bases, with 10 bases lying between them. Germline V lookup: CDR1 SNHLY, CDR2 FYNNEI. As DNA, the CDR3 is TGTGCCAGCAGTCCTTGGGATGGCAATCAGCCCCAGCATTTT. This translates into CASSPWDGNQPQHF.

This clonotype was detected only a few times. This rearrangement joins TRBV7-2 to TRBJ2-7; 7 nucleotides align to TRBD2. With 5 bases clipped from V and 6 bases from J, the junction kept 10 bases outside the gene matches. Germline V gene sequence: CDR1 SGHTA, CDR2 FQGNSA. CDR3 length equals 14 residues. As DNA, the CDR3 is TGTGCCAGCAGCGCCCTCGCGGGAGCTGGCGAGCAGTACTTC. It codes for CASSALAGAGEQYF.

In this sample, this clonotype turned up a few times. The V and J genes are TRBV10-2 and TRBJ2-7; perhaps TRBD2 as D (5 bases). The germline V gene has CDR1 WSHSY and CDR2 SAAADI. The CDR3 loop spans 16 amino acids. V was cut by 0 bases and J by 3 bases, with 15 bases left in between. CDR3: CASSESPTSPHYEQYF. The CDR3, as DNA: TGCGCCAGCAGTGAGTCGCCCACTAGTCCCCACTACGAGCAGTACTTC.

On this clonotype itself: The junction does not match germline at one end; this may be a read error. V and J are TRBV10-3 and TRBJ2-7, with a weak D call TRBD1 (5 bases). CDR1 and CDR2 from the germline V gene are ENHRY and SYGVKD. This CDR3 has 14 amino acids. The CDR3 nucleotides read TGTGCCAGCAGTTTAAACAGGCCCTCGGGCGAGCAGTACTTC. Residues: CASSLNRPSGEQYF.

J is TRBJ1-2 and V is TRBV10-3, with 7 bases lining up with TRBD1. There are 13 residues in the CDR3. CDR1 is ENHRY and CDR2 is SYGVKD in the germline V gene. Trimming cost V 11 bases and J 6 bases; bases outside gene matches: 12. CDR3 bases: TGTGCCGTCGAGACAGGGAGGAGCAATGGCTACACCTTC. It is translated as CAVETGRSNGYTF.

This clonotype was counted a single time. The V call is TRBV29-1, the J call TRBJ1-5; possible D gene TRBD1, 5 bases. This CDR3 is 14 amino acids long. V lost 7 bases to trimming and J lost 4 bases, with 17 bases between them. Germline assignment: CDR1 SQVTM and CDR2 ANQGSEA. The CDR3 DNA sequence: TGCAGCGCGGACCGGGGACGGAAGAATCAGCCCCAGCATTTT. It is translated as CSADRGRKNQPQHF. Full variable domain (missing parts from reference TRBV29-1 and TRBJ1-5): SAVISQKPSRDICQRGTSLTIQCQVDSQVTMMFWYRQQPGQSLTLIATANQGSEATYESGFVIDKFPISRPNLTFSTLTVSNMSPEDSSIYLCSADRGRKNQPQHFGDGTRLSIL.

This clonotype showed up just a few times. In nucleotides, the CDR3 is TGTGCCAGTAGTCTTAGGACGGTTTCCTACGAGCAGTACTTC. Protein sequence: CASSLRTVSYEQYF. The chain couples TRBV19 to TRBJ2-7, with D hard to call. The germline V and J ends were trimmed by 5 bases and 1 base, with 12 bases remaining between them. The CDR3 covers 14 residues. Germline CDR1 and CDR2: LNHDA and SQIVND (reference sequence).

The J gene is TRBJ1-5, the V gene TRBV24-1; D possibly corresponds to TRBD1 (5 bases). V dropped 3 bases and J dropped 5 bases, with 13 bases sitting between them. Germline CDR1 reads KGHDR; CDR2 reads SFDVKD. CDR3 length equals 15 residues. CDR3 sequence (DNA): TGTGCCACCAGTGATCCTTGGGCAGGGTATCAGCCCCAGCATTTT. This translates into CATSDPWAGYQPQHF.

The rearrangement joins TRBV29-1 to TRBJ1-5; perhaps TRBD1 as D (5 bases). V was trimmed by 6 bases and J by 3 bases, leaving 12 bases between them. CDR3 length: 13 residues. In germline, CDR1 is SQVTM, CDR2 ANQGSEA. This chain's CDR3 is CSVPGGDNQPQHF. CDR3 nucleotides: TGCAGCGTGCCCGGGGGTGACAATCAGCCCCAGCATTTT.

This clonotype occurred a few times. The chain employs TRBV9 and TRBJ1-6, with D uncertain. Germline assignment: CDR1 SGDLS and CDR2 YYNGEE. Trimming left V 6 bases short and J 7 bases short, with 23 bases between. The CDR3 extends over 17 amino acids. The CDR3 coding sequence is TGTGCCAGCAAAAGCCGGACGCGGAATTATGGAAATTCACCCCTCCACTTT. Protein: CASKSRTRNYGNSPLHF.

The chain couples TRBV7-9 to TRBJ1-2; weak D call: TRBD1 (5 bases). Trimming pared 5 bases from V and 8 bases from J, leaving 9 bases between. Germline assignment: CDR1 SEHNR and CDR2 FQNEAQ (reference sequence). This CDR3 has 11 residues. The CDR3 DNA sequence: TGTGCCAGCAGCCCAGGGATCGGCTACACCTTC. This translates into CASSPGIGYTF.

The sample holds one count of this clonotype. V is TRBV2 and J is TRBJ2-2; D uncertain. The CDR3 is made up of 16 amino acids. CDR1 SNHLY and CDR2 FYNNEI come from the germline V gene. Trimming took 2 bases from V and 1 from J, leaving 11 bases between them. The CDR3 bases are TGTGCCAGCAGTGAATATCGGCTAGGGAACACCGGGGAGCTGTTTTTT. Translated, it gives CASSEYRLGNTGELFF.

The chain uses TRBV20-1 and TRBJ2-2; 13 positions agree with TRBD2. Germline trimming cut 5 bases from V and 5 bases from J; bases unmatched to any gene: 2. CDR1 and CDR2 from the germline V gene are DFQATT and SNEGSKA (reference sequence). This CDR3 is 14 amino acids long. The chain's CDR3 is CSARLAGGTGELFF. The DNA for the CDR3 is TGCAGTGCTCGACTAGCGGGAGGTACCGGGGAGCTGTTTTTT.

This clonotype was found once. An end of the junction does not agree with germline; a read error may underlie this. The chain combines TRBV2 with TRBJ2-2; 9 nucleotides align to TRBD2. CDR1 and CDR2 (germline): SNHLY, FYNNEI. The CDR3 is 19 amino acids. CDR3 DNA sequence: TGTACCAGCAGCTGGAGAGGGGGTTATTTTACTAGCGGGACCGGGGAGCTGTTTTTT. Encoded protein: CTSSWRGGYFTSGTGELFF.

This clonotype was counted between two and nine times. The gene calls are TRBV7-3 and TRBJ2-7; D possibly matches TRBD1 or TRBD2 (5 bases each). Trimming removed 5 bases at V and 5 bases at J, with 10 bases between. From germline, CDR1 is SGHTA and CDR2 FQGTGA. The CDR3 has 12 residues. CDR3 sequence reads: CASSPMGDEQYF. The CDR3 coding sequence is TGTGCCAGCAGCCCGATGGGGGACGAGCAGTACTTC.

The chain combines TRBV19 with TRBJ2-6; no clear D gene. V lost 4 bases and J 1 base, leaving 5 bases between the germline ends. This CDR3 contains 14 residues. Looked up from germline, CDR1 is LNHDA and CDR2 is SQIVND (reference sequence). DNA for the CDR3: TGTGCCAGTAGTACAAGATCTGGGGCCAACGTCCTGACTTTC. Its protein product is CASSTRSGANVLTF.

The rearrangement links TRBV29-1 to TRBJ2-5; the match to TRBD2 covers 7 bases. Germline-derived CDR1 and CDR2 are SQVTM and ANQGSEA. The CDR3 has 15 amino acids. J gave up 5 bases and V 1 base, and 10 bases lay outside the gene matches. The CDR3 DNA reads as TGCAGCGTTGAAGTAGCGGGCAGGGTTAGGGAGACCCAGTACTTC. It encodes CSVEVAGRVRETQYF.